The T cell receptor beta chain described here comes from a study of T cell responses to AZD1222 COVID-19 vaccine listed by TCRdb under 2021. Notes on the research overall: Because spike-specific TCR depth and breadth did not differ between the two schedules, AZD1222 recipients who got a second dose at roughly 4 weeks were pooled with those who got a second dose at roughly 12 weeks. TCR sequencing covered over 230 trial participants: around 210 given two doses of AZD1222 and about 26 given two doses of MenACWY control vaccine. Trial participants were enrolled by age into subgroups of 18-55, 56-69 and 70-plus years, and around 150, 29 and 61 TCR-sequenced participants, respectively, were included in these subgroups.

This clone was detected once. Its antigen has not been determined. Base quality data are lacking; no much larger clone is found one base away. What the work shows at the level of the full study, not this receptor alone: No day 14 peak-response samples were available, so repertoires were characterized only after the peak T cell response. The 56-69-year group was small, and its depth increase did not reach significance, likely because of low power. Participants were mostly white British, with more females than males. The authors suggested clonal diversity may have been underestimated. Only a handful of AZD1222 recipients were SARS-CoV-2 seropositive at baseline, limiting conclusions about previously exposed vaccinees. CD4 TCRs associated with the vaccine covered the entire spike protein, and the dominant responses were in regions 160-218 and 743-854. Reportedly, close to half of the unique spike-specific TCRs recognized epitopes lying outside the regions that are mutated in the B.1.351 and B.1.1.7 variants. Spike-specific TCR breadth and depth rose significantly after two AZD1222 doses compared with day 0 and with MenACWY recipients.

The time point label of this sample denotes: baseline before first vaccination. Samples from vaccinated people were obtained from the UK trials COV001 and COV002, which included a single-blind randomized controlled phase 2/3 trial of AZD1222 (ChAdOx1 nCoV-19) in healthy adults. For TCRbeta chain sequencing, PBMC samples were collected from trial participants at day 0 and at day 28 after the second dose. The CDR3, cysteine through phenylalanine, is 15 amino acids long. CDR3 DNA only is kept here, 45 bases in frame from base 1. As encoded in the germline V gene (reference sequence), CDR1 is LNHDA while CDR2 is SQIVND. A distance of 18 bases separates the germline ends of V and J, which lose 7 bases and 6 bases respectively. The CDR3 regions of human TCRbeta chains were subjected to immunosequencing. As for how the authors treated the data: Repertoire TCRs were matched against a reference library of SARS-CoV-2-specific TCRs generated with the MIRA antigen-specificity platform. Breadth meant the fraction of unique TCRs that were SARS-CoV-2-associated, whereas depth meant the fraction of total T cells that were SARS-CoV-2-associated. Using the MIRA data, each spike-specific TCR was mapped to the spike region that the TCR reacts to and placed in a CD4 or CD8 class. Log10-transformed breadth and depth values were compared by one-way ANOVA with Sidak's multiple comparisons tests. This is the immuneACCESS table as TCRdb keeps it, with only in-frame sequences that have V and J called. A part of the clones is gone; compared with another copy, unresolved V genes explain less than half, and the rest is unexplained. V, J and clone size are those of that table, while D and trimming were read from the DNA. The sample table holds fewer than 150,000 clones, of which 90% to 95% were seen once. Around 3.1% of the sample comes from the top ten.

The receptor chain draws on TRBV19 and TRBJ2-2; TRBD1 is a weak D gene call, 6 bases matching. This specimen was peripheral blood, taken on day 0 of AZD1222 vaccination. The TCR originated in an adult in good health. CDR3 sequence: CASIGRDKRAGELFF. The DNA is as follows: TGTGCCAGTATCGGCCGGGACAAGAGGGCCGGGGAGCTGTTTTTT.